This TCR beta chain comes out of a study of molecular identifiers for immune sequencing clone quantification (dated by TCRdb to the late 2010s). Study-wide context: For a replicate experiment, RNA from approximately 20,000 or 100,000 naive CD8 T cells was divided into five aliquots, of which four were sequenced. The study was a methods study using CD8 T cells to benchmark molecular-identifier clustering-based TCR repertoire sequencing (MIDCIRS) and TCR RNA copy counting.

Unmatched junction bases come to 13, with V trimmed by 7 bases and J by 7 bases. Counted from cysteine to phenylalanine, this CDR3 has 15 amino acids. The retained sequence is limited to the CDR3, 45 bases, with the frame set at the first base. In its sample, this clonotype was seen many times. The specificity of this receptor is unknown. It has no much larger one-base neighbor in the sample; base qualities were not kept. Library construction relied on PCR. Sequencing instrument: NextSeq 500. Bulk TCR libraries were made following a previously described method, with the TCR primers given in Table S5. Purification of total RNA was performed with the Qiagen AllPrep DNA/RNA kit. Before any analysis, reads coming from multiple sequencing runs of the same library were combined into one pool. The original methods were these. Reads were retained only if the reads had an exact TCR constant sequence, and the retained reads were trimmed to 150 nt and grouped according to their 12-nt molecular barcodes. Reads inside each barcode group were sub-clustered using a 15% Levenshtein threshold, and a quality-weighted consensus sequence was constructed for each RNA molecule. Non-functional sequences were removed, as were lower-count sequences one edit away from another. On the basis of fitting two negative binomial distributions, barcode sub-clusters with fewer than 20% of the maximum read count were discarded. TCRdb reprocessing: public reads trimmed at Q25 with fastp, clones called with MiXCR, in-frame beta chains kept. Every CDR3 protein is listed once, alongside the most common genes and DNA of its rows. The authors' filters were not applied to this entry. The sample includes roughly 300,000 distinct CDR3 sequences, with about a quarter observed a single time. The ten largest clones capture 0.65% to 0.75% of the sample.

Libraries of naive CD8 T cells were built from anywhere between roughly 17,000 and 1,000,000 sorted cells, with 10%, 30% or 50% of the purified RNA used. On a BD FACSAria II, naive CD8 T cells were FACS-sorted as CD8+CD4-CCR7+CD45RA+ and collected into RLT Plus buffer. Detection sensitivity was tested by spiking Jurkat RNA equal to roughly nine TCR copies' worth into samples containing about 18,000-1,000,000 naive CD8 T cells. CD8 T cells were enriched using RosetteSep CD8+ T Cell Enrichment Cocktail and Ficoll-Paque, and the enriched cells then underwent ACK red cell lysis. Findings and caveats that apply to the study as a whole: The naive libraries included spiked-in Jurkat TCR RNA (fewer than eleven copies' worth), and this RNA is not part of the donor repertoire. The sizes of highly expanded clones could end up underestimated when identical TCR molecules share a barcode. When barcode sub-clustering was not used, chimeric consensus sequences inflated TCR diversity, with chimeras reaching as high as 47%. Clones above 20 RNA copies held over 99% of molecules in CMV-specific effector cells but under 1% in naive cells. Modeling indicated around 3.2 TCR RNA copies recovered per cell, compared with around 10 by digital PCR, which implies a capture efficiency of around 31%. Spiked-in Jurkat TCR RNA equal to a single cell's worth was reported to be detectable even within 1,200,000 naive CD8 T cells.

Sequenced input: naive CD8+ T cells from blood, with Jurkat cell RNA spiked in. The cell subset or site tag for this specimen amounts to: FACS-sorted CD8+CD4-CCR7+CD45RA+ naive T cells. This sequence uses TRBV12-3 or TRBV12-4 and TRBJ1-2, and TRBD1 matches 9 of the central bases. The clonotype originates from a human donor in good health. Some libraries in this study had Jurkat cell RNA spiked in. The CDR3 here reads CASTTSADRGSGYTF. Read as DNA, the sequence is TGTGCCAGCACCACCTCCGCGGACAGGGGAAGTGGCTACACCTTC.